These 30 T cell receptor beta chains were sequenced from one sample in a study of T-cell memory formation after mild COVID-19. Each CDR3 protein is one row after TCRdb ran MiXCR on the 5' RACE reads. The sample consists of around 300,000 distinct CDR3 sequences, 10% to 15% of them appearing once. The material sequenced was PBMCs or a T cell subset sorted from them (not recorded which). Source of these receptors: a man aged 18 to 35 who had mild COVID-19 (a few samples of this study predate the infection). Cell type and time point are not known.

CDR3 residues: CAISEGGLNSPLHF. The CDR3 DNA sequence: TGTGCCATCAGTGAAGGAGGCTTGAATTCACCCCTCCACTTT. The chain recombines TRBV10-3 with TRBJ1-6; D is undetermined. Looked up from germline, CDR1 is ENHRY and CDR2 is SYGVKD. Deletions cut 3 bases from V and 7 bases from J, with 10 bases between. The length of the CDR3 is 14 residues.

This clonotype has a handful of counts. The chain links TRBV2 to TRBJ2-5, with D possibly being TRBD1 (6 bases). The CDR3 covers 15 residues. Germline V gives CDR1 SNHLY, CDR2 FYNNEI. V was clipped by 6 bases and J by 4 bases, with 18 bases between them. CDR3 nucleotide sequence: TGTGCCAGCAGCGGCGAGGGGGTGGGGCCAGAGACCCAGTACTTC. Protein product: CASSGEGVGPETQYF.

The chain joins TRBV29-1 to TRBJ1-5, with 7 nucleotides matching TRBD1. The CDR3 runs 12 residues. Germline-derived CDR1 and CDR2 are SQVTM and ANQGSEA. V shed 4 bases and J 7 bases; nucleotides not matched to a gene: 4. The CDR3 bases are TGCAGCGTTGGACAGGGAGGACAGCCCCAGCATTTT. Its protein is CSVGQGGQPQHF.

The sample holds a few counts of this clonotype. The chain carries TRBV6-5 and TRBJ1-2; TRBD1 matches 7 bases. The CDR3 has 13 amino acids. Germline V gene data show CDR1 as MNHEY and CDR2 as SVGAGI. Trimming removed 5 bases from V and 8 bases from J; junction bases left unmatched: 8. CDR3 protein: CASSPKGADGYTF. The CDR3 coding sequence is TGTGCCAGCAGTCCCAAGGGGGCGGACGGCTACACCTTC.

This clonotype has only a few counts. The V call is TRBV6-5, the J call TRBJ2-3, with D possibly matching TRBD2 (5 bases). Per the germline V gene, CDR1 is MNHEY and CDR2 is SVGAGI. This CDR3 is built from 13 residues. Trimming pared 7 bases from V and 2 bases from J, leaving 10 bases between. CDR3 amino acids: CASTDLLTDTQYF. The CDR3 DNA sequence: TGTGCCAGCACGGACTTGCTCACAGATACGCAGTATTTT.

V and J are TRBV28 and TRBJ1-2; a weak D match, TRBD1 (5 bases). V dropped 7 bases and J dropped 2 bases, with 14 bases sitting between them. There are 14 residues in the CDR3. Germline CDR1 reads MDHEN; CDR2 reads SYDVKM. Here the CDR3 reads CASNRWDRNYGYTF. In DNA, the CDR3 is TGTGCCAGCAATCGTTGGGACCGCAACTATGGCTACACCTTC.

The J gene is TRBJ2-5, the V gene TRBV3-1; TRBD2 might be the D (6 bases). Germline loops: CDR1 LGHDT, CDR2 YNNKEL (reference sequence). Trimming removed 8 bases at V and 4 bases at J, with 14 bases between. The CDR3 loop spans 13 amino acids. The CDR3 DNA reads as TGTGCCAGCTTCCTTCGGGGAGGAGAGACCCAGTACTTC. Its translation is CASFLRGGETQYF.

This clonotype was counted many times. The rearrangement links TRBV9 to TRBJ2-3; D assignment may be TRBD1 or TRBD2 (5 bases each). Germline V gives CDR1 SGDLS, CDR2 YYNGEE. V lost 2 bases and J lost 2, with 9 bases in between. The CDR3 consists of 14 residues. CDR3: CASSVGELTDTQYF. In nucleotides, the CDR3 is TGTGCCAGCAGCGTGGGGGAACTCACAGATACGCAGTATTTT.

As to this clonotype: One end of the junction is discordant with germline, which a read error may explain. The CDR3 is CASSPTPASRTEELFF. CDR3 coding DNA: TGTGCCAGCAGCCCGACCCCAGCTAGCAGAACCGAGGAGCTGTTTTTT. This sequence joins TRBV7-3 and TRBJ2-2; weak D call: TRBD2 (5 bases). The CDR3 runs 16 residues. CDR1 is SGHTA and CDR2 is FQGTGA in the germline V gene. Combining the CDR3 with reference TRBV7-3 and TRBJ2-2 gives the whole variable domain GAGVSQTPSNKVTEKGKYVELRCDPISGHTALYWYRQSLGQGPEFLIYFQGTGAADDSGLPNDRFFAVRPEGSVSTLKIQRTERGDSAVYLCASSPTPASRTEELFFGEGSRLTVL.

This chain links TRBV7-7 with TRBJ2-5; D gene ambiguous. CDR1 is SSHAT, CDR2 FNYEAQ, per germline (reference sequence). The V gene lost 1 base and the J gene lost 0 bases, with 12 bases spanning the gap. The CDR3 is 16 residues long. Written as DNA, the CDR3 is TGTGCCAGCAGCTTAGAAGGGAATCTGTACCAAGAGACCCAGTACTTC. Translated: CASSLEGNLYQETQYF.

The chain joins TRBV6-1 to TRBJ1-1, with 8 bases matching TRBD1. Germline CDR1 reads MNHNS; CDR2 reads SASEGT. The CDR3 totals 14 residues. Trimming removed 10 bases from V and 1 base from J; junction bases left unmatched: 8. CDR3: CATHFGQGNTEAFF. CDR3 bases: TGTGCCACCCATTTTGGACAGGGGAACACTGAAGCTTTCTTT.

The chain combines TRBV25-1 with TRBJ2-1, with 8 bases that match TRBD2. Germline CDR1 is MGHDK and CDR2 is SYGVNS. CDR3 length: 14 residues. V was clipped by 4 bases and J by 5 bases; unmatched bases: 4. The CDR3 coding sequence is TGTGCCAGCAGTGTTAGCGGGGTTGACAATGAGCAGTTCTTC. Amino acid sequence: CASSVSGVDNEQFF.

The chain joins TRBV4-3 to TRBJ2-1, with a tentative D call TRBD1 (6 bases). V gave up 0 bases and J gave up 4 bases, with 13 bases separating them. The CDR3 has 16 residues. Germline lookup yields CDR1 LGHNA and CDR2 YSLEER. This CDR3 is CASSQDYIGGYNEQFF. The CDR3 bases are TGCGCCAGCAGCCAAGATTACATAGGGGGATACAATGAGCAGTTCTTC.

The genes are TRBV7-6 and TRBJ1-1, with 8 bases lining up with TRBD1. This CDR3 is built from 15 residues. CDR1 is SGHVS, CDR2 FNYEAQ, per germline. V gave up 5 bases and J gave up 0 bases; unmatched junction bases: 5. The CDR3 region is CASSPRQGLNTEAFF. CDR3 coding DNA: TGTGCCAGCAGCCCGAGACAGGGGTTGAACACTGAAGCTTTCTTT.

This chain connects TRBV4-2 to TRBJ2-3; D not certain. This CDR3 contains 14 residues. Germline V gene lookup returns CDR1 LGHNA and CDR2 YNFKEQ. Deletions cut 0 bases from V and 8 bases from J, with 12 bases between. For the CDR3, the DNA is TGTGCCAGCAGCCAAGATAGTACGGTTCCTACGCAGTATTTT. This sequence encodes CASSQDSTVPTQYF.

This clonotype has just a few counts. The genes are TRBV24-1 and TRBJ2-3, with D perhaps assigned TRBD1 or TRBD2 (5 bases each). Germline CDR1 KGHDR, CDR2 SFDVKD. The CDR3 totals 13 residues. Trimming took off 11 bases at V and 0 bases at J, with 11 bases between the two ends. CDR3 in amino acids: CAITRDSTDTQYF. The CDR3 bases are TGTGCCATAACCCGGGACAGCACAGATACGCAGTATTTT.

There are a few counts of this clonotype. V gene TRBV20-1 combines with J gene TRBJ2-5; tentatively, D is TRBD1 (6 bases). V was clipped by 3 bases and J by 2 bases, with 19 bases between them. This CDR3 comprises 16 residues. Germline loops: CDR1 DFQATT, CDR2 SNEGSKA (reference sequence). CDR3 coding DNA: TGCAGTGCTAGCTTCCTCCGGACAGAGACACAAGAGACCCAGTACTTC. This encodes CSASFLRTETQETQYF.

This clonotype was counted between two and nine times. V usage is TRBV18 and J usage is TRBJ2-5; a weak D match, TRBD1 (6 bases). CDR1 and CDR2 from the germline V gene are KGHSH and LQKENI. V shed 3 bases and J shed 5 bases, with 13 bases lying between them. The CDR3 extends over 14 amino acids. The CDR3 spells CASSPAGAEETQYF. The CDR3 DNA follows: TGTGCCAGCTCACCGGCAGGGGCGGAGGAGACCCAGTACTTC.

J is TRBJ2-1 and V is TRBV6-2 or TRBV6-3; TRBD2 might be the D (7 bases). CDR1 MNHEY and CDR2 SVGEGT come from the germline V gene. The CDR3 sequence is 13 residues long. This chain's CDR3 is CATLRRGANEQFF. CDR3 sequence (DNA): TGTGCTACCCTCCGCCGGGGGGCCAATGAGCAGTTCTTC.

The V call is TRBV5-5, the J call TRBJ2-2, with TRBD1 as a possible D gene (5 bases). V gave up 4 bases and J gave up 5 bases, with 12 bases separating them. This CDR3 contains 14 residues. From germline, CDR1 is SGHKS and CDR2 YYEKEE (reference sequence). CDR3 bases: TGTGCCAGCAGCAGCACCAGGGCAACCGGGGAGCTGTTTTTT. Translation: CASSSTRATGELFF.

The chain joins TRBV7-3 to TRBJ2-7; TRBD1 is a possible D gene (6 bases). This CDR3 is 13 amino acids long. CDR1 SGHTA and CDR2 FQGTGA come from the germline V gene. With 6 bases removed from V and 1 base from J, the gap between germline ends came to 10 bases. In DNA form, the CDR3 reads TGTGCCAGCAGACCTGGACAGTCCTACGAGCAGTACGTC. The encoded protein is CASRPGQSYEQYV.

This clonotype was picked up a small number of times. The genes are TRBV20-1 and TRBJ2-7; possibly TRBD1 for D (5 bases). V shed 6 bases and J shed 0 bases, with 15 bases lying between them. The germline gives CDR1 DFQATT, CDR2 SNEGSKA (reference sequence). This CDR3 comprises 14 residues. The CDR3 protein is CSAKDSPVSYEQYF. Here the CDR3 DNA reads TGCAGTGCCAAAGACAGTCCGGTCTCCTACGAGCAGTACTTC.

The chain uses TRBV6-2 or TRBV6-3 and TRBJ1-1; no clear D. CDR3 length: 13 amino acids. The ends were cut back, 2 bases at V and 1 base at J, with 5 bases in the middle. Germline assignment: CDR1 MNHEY and CDR2 SVGEGT. The CDR3 loop reads CASSYTANTEAFF. CDR3 in DNA: TGTGCCAGCAGTTACACGGCGAACACTGAAGCTTTCTTT.

This chain's CDR3 is CASTFRPDFTDTQYF. The CDR3 bases are TGCGCCAGCACATTCCGACCCGATTTCACAGATACGCAGTATTTT. The rearrangement links TRBV5-1 to TRBJ2-3; D is undetermined. CDR3 length: 15 amino acids. Germline V gene lookup returns CDR1 SGHRS and CDR2 YFSETQ. V gave up 6 bases and J gave up 2 bases, with 16 bases separating them.

This clonotype has more than one count but fewer than ten. The chain uses TRBV19 and TRBJ1-1; D gene unclear. The ends were cut back, 5 bases at V and 4 bases at J, with 8 bases in the middle. The length of the CDR3 is 12 residues. In germline, CDR1 is LNHDA, CDR2 SQIVND (reference sequence). The CDR3 DNA reads TGTGCCAGTAGTTGGGGATTCACTGAAGCTTTCTTT. It codes for CASSWGFTEAFF.

This clonotype was observed at least ten times. V is TRBV4-2 and J is TRBJ2-1; the D is unclear. Germline-derived CDR1 and CDR2 are LGHNA and YNFKEQ. The CDR3 runs 13 residues. V was cut by 0 bases and J by 8 bases, with 8 bases left in between. CDR3 DNA: TGTGCCAGCAGCCAAGAGGTCTGGGATGAGCAGTTCTTC. It translates to CASSQEVWDEQFF.

This clonotype was counted between two and nine times. The rearrangement uses TRBV29-1 and TRBJ2-6; TRBD1 or TRBD2 may be the D gene (5 bases each). Trimming cost V 4 bases and J 0 bases, with 10 bases left between them. Per the germline V gene, CDR1 is SQVTM and CDR2 is ANQGSEA. This CDR3 is 15 amino acids long. CDR3 residues: CSVALGDSGANVLTF. DNA of the CDR3: TGCAGCGTTGCTCTGGGGGACTCTGGGGCCAACGTCCTGACTTTC.

This clonotype has ten or more counts. This rearrangement joins TRBV18 to TRBJ1-4; D is ambiguous. Germline V CDR1 and CDR2: KGHSH, LQKENI. The CDR3 spans 15 residues. V was clipped by 1 base and J by 6 bases, with 12 bases between them. CDR3 sequence reads: CASSPQKRADEKLFF. The DNA of the CDR3 is TGTGCCAGCTCACCACAGAAGAGGGCGGATGAAAAACTGTTTTTT.

This clonotype was observed a handful of times. J is TRBJ2-6 and V is TRBV7-9; TRBD2 is a possible D gene (6 bases). This CDR3 comprises 16 residues. Germline assignment: CDR1 SEHNR and CDR2 FQNEAQ (reference sequence). The V end lost 4 bases, the J end lost 4 bases, and 14 bases lay between the germline ends. The CDR3: CASSSTVLAGANVLTF. The CDR3 DNA sequence: TGTGCCAGCAGCTCTACTGTTCTAGCGGGGGCCAACGTCCTGACTTTC.

This clonotype has ten or more counts. The V and J genes are TRBV12-3 or TRBV12-4 and TRBJ1-4, with D possibly TRBD1 on 5 matching bases. The CDR3 runs 17 residues. The ends were cut back, 5 bases at V and 0 bases at J, with 16 bases in the middle. This chain's CDR3 is CASSPQVGGTTNEKLFF. The CDR3 DNA follows: TGTGCCAGCAGTCCCCAAGTCGGGGGAACAACTAATGAAAAACTGTTTTTT.